The sequence of this T cell receptor (beta chain) was determined in a study of T cells in Graves' hyperthyroidism and ophthalmopathy. Amplified TCR beta CDR3 regions came from RNA transcripts. The HTBI primer set drove a first-round RT-PCR of the TCR CDR3. One entry per CDR3 protein results from TCRdb running MiXCR on the multiplex PCR reads. The table lists about 360,000 distinct CDR3 sequences, around 14% of them singletons. This CDR3 contains 13 residues. The V and J ends lost 11 bases and 8 bases respectively, with 19 bases between them. Germline CDR1 reads ENHRY; CDR2 reads SYGVKD. Diagnosis of hyperthyroidism was new in patients aged 18 to 65, and its duration was under 2 months.

This chain joins TRBV10-3 and TRBJ1-3; D is uncertain. The sample consisted of blood. This sequence originates from a woman aged 18-30 years with Graves' hyperthyroidism. The CDR3 nucleotides are TGTGCCGGCGGAACAGCCGGGAAGGACACCATATATTTT. Its translation is CAGGTAGKDTIYF.